This TCR beta chain was identified in a study of blood T cell repertoires in COVID-19. Whole-study context: Spain, Italy and the United States supplied samples that represented acute and convalescent COVID-19.

Source study methods: From reference gene primer amplification, estimates of nucleated cell counts were derived. The repertoire was sequenced with immunoSEQ multiplex PCR; TCRdb's copy has only in-frame clones and lacks some. The V and J calls and clone size are taken from that table; D and trimming were inferred from the DNA. This table holds fewer than 450,000 clones, under 95% found once. CDR1 is MNHEY, CDR2 SMNVEV, per germline (reference sequence). The ends lost 2 bases at V and 8 bases at J; junction bases unmatched: 6. This CDR3 comprises 14 residues. Sequenced sample: peripheral blood. The TCR was taken from a woman aged 18-35 years who had recovered from COVID-19. V usage is TRBV27 and J usage is TRBJ2-1; TRBD2 matches at 7 bases. The CDR3 DNA reads as TGTGCCAGCAGTTTACTGGCGGGAGCCTATGAGCAGTTCTTC. Residues: CASSLLAGAYEQFF.